This T cell receptor beta chain was sequenced in a study of blood T cell repertoires in COVID-19 (TCRdb year 2020). For context, the study as a whole: Collaborator samples came from the United States, Italy and Spain and covered acute and convalescent phases of COVID-19. Samples came from the ongoing ImmuneRACE study (first 160 participants) plus 1,254 subjects from 6 global collaborators. Where available, HLA class I and class II types were taken from metadata supplied by the sample provider and were not determined by assay-based typing. A de-identified subject ID, COVID-19 status, age in years and sex were almost always included in the sample metadata. Deeply sampled blood TCRbeta repertoires from subjects exposed to, actively infected with, or recovered from COVID-19 were included in the dataset. A freely available public database, intended as a resource for researchers studying the immune response to SARS-CoV-2, is where the repertoires were released. The material from the prospective study consisted of cDNA or gDNA derived from T cells, B-cell-depleted T cells, or PBMCs.

This clone was recorded once. Its antigen is currently not known. Qualities for individual bases were not recorded, and no much larger clone is one base off. General findings and caveats noted by the study authors: Clinical and demographic metadata were provided uncurated, with the amount varying by source and participant.

In the prospective study, participants were roughly 18 to 89 years old, resided in about two dozen geographic areas of the United States, and were enrolled through a virtual design. Cohort assignment in the prospective study relied on participant-reported clinical history from a screening survey and a study questionnaire. Recovered participants in ImmuneRACE Cohort 3 were defined as having two consecutive negative NP/OP PCR tests, clearance from a healthcare professional, or resolution of symptoms. Each participant in the prospective study had whole blood, serum and a nasopharyngeal or oropharyngeal swab collected by mobile phlebotomists. Additional blood draws and questionnaires over a 2-month period could optionally be provided by prospective study participants. Before DNA extraction, prospective study blood samples were shipped either frozen or at room temperature. TCRbeta CDR3 regions were amplified from genomic DNA by means of the immunoSEQ Assay, a bias-controlled multiplex PCR. As for the authors' bioinformatics: Nucleated cell counts per sample were estimated from amplification of reference gene primers within the assay. Sequence reads were collapsed and filtered to measure the absolute abundance of every unique TCRbeta CDR3 rearrangement. For each sample, productive Simpson clonality was calculated as the square root of Simpson's diversity index across productive rearrangements. TCRdb provides this immuneACCESS table in a form limited to in-frame rearrangements. Some clones are lacking; in checked studies, under half of them reflect an unresolved V gene, and why the rest are absent is not known. The V and J calls and clone size come from that table; D and trimming were worked out from the DNA. The sample table holds 250,000 to 400,000 clones, of which about nine tenths were seen once. The ten largest clones add up to 5% to 5.5% of the sample.

Trimming leaves V shorter by 1 base and J shorter by 8 bases, with the junction holding 10 bases beyond the gene matches. The CDR3, from cysteine to phenylalanine, totals 16 residues. The only DNA kept is the CDR3, 48 bases in frame from the first base. From a lookup of the germline V gene, CDR1 and CDR2 are SGHAT and FQNNGV. The V and J segments used are TRBV11-2 and TRBJ1-2, with 10 bases matching TRBD1. Sequenced sample: PBMCs or T cells enriched from blood (not recorded which). This receptor was taken from a man in his 60s who had recovered from COVID-19. Read as DNA, the sequence is TGTGCCAGCAGCTTAGCCTACCCCGGGACAGGGGACGGCTACACCTTC. This encodes CASSLAYPGTGDGYTF.